This T cell receptor beta chain stems from a study of tumor and adjacent non-tumor tissue in lung cancer. About the study: There were approximately twelve adenocarcinoma, 2 squamous cell carcinoma and 1 small cell lung cancer cases.

Notes on the study in general: Tumor repertoires had a smaller top 100 clone share than normal lung.

CDR1 is SGHNT and CDR2 is YYREEE in the germline V gene (reference sequence). The CDR3 sequence is 15 residues long. TCRbeta libraries were built with three rounds of nested PCR, modified from ARM-PCR. TCRdb ran MiXCR on the multiplex PCR reads and lists one entry per CDR3 protein. The sample includes 120,000 or so distinct CDR3 sequences, approximately 66% of them seen just once. No cell sorting was done before RNA was extracted from the tissue. A word on this clonotype: Its antigen is not known. An end of the junction does not agree with germline; a read error may underlie this.

The chain combines TRBV5-4 with TRBJ2-5, with D perhaps TRBD1 (6 bases). The source is a man aged 25-45 years with non-small cell lung cancer. The sample was lung tumor tissue. CDR3 nucleotides: TGTGCCAGCAGCGGAACGGGACACATTAAAGAGACCCAGTATTTC. It specifies CASSGTGHIKETQYF.